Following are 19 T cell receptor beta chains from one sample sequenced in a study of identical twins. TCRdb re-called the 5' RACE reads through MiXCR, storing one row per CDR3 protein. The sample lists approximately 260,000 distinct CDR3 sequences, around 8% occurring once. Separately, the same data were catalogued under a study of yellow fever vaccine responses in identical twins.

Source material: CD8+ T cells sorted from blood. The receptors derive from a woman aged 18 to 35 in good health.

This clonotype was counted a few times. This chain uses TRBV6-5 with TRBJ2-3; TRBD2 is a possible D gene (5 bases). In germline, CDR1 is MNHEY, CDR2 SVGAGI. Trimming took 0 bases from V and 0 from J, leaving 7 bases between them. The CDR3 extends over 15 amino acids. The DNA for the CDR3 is TGTGCCAGCAGTTACTCGGGAGCCAGCACAGATACGCAGTATTTT. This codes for CASSYSGASTDTQYF.

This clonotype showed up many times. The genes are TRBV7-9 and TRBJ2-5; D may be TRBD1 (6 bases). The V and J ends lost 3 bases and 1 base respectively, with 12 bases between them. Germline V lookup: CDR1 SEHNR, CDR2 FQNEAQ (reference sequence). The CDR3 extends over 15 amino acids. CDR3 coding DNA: TGTGCCAGCAGCTTGAAGGACAGAACCCAAGAGACCCAGTACTTC. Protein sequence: CASSLKDRTQETQYF.

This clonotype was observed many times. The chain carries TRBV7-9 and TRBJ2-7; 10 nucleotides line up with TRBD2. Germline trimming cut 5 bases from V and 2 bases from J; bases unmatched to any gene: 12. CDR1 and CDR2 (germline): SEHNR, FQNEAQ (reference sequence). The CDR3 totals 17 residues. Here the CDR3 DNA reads TGTGCCAGCAGCCTACTGCTAACCGGGACTAGCGCCTACGAGCAGTACTTC. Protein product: CASSLLLTGTSAYEQYF.

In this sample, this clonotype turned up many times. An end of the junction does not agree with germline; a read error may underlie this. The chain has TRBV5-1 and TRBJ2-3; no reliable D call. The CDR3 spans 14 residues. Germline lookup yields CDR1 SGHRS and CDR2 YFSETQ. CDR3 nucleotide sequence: TGCGCCAGCAGCTTACACTCGACCACATATACGCAGTATTTT. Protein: CASSLHSTTYTQYF. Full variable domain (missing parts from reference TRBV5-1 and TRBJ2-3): KAGVTQTPRYLIKTRGQQVTLSCSPISGHRSVSWYQQTPGQGLQFLFEYFSETQRNKGNFPGRFSGRQFSNSRSEMNVSTLELGDSALYLCASSLHSTTYTQYFGPGTRLTVL.

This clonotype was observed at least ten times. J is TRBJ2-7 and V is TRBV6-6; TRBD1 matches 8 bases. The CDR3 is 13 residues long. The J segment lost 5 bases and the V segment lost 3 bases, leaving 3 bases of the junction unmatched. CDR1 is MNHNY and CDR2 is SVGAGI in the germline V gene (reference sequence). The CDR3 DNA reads TGTGCCAGCAGTTATTTACAGGGGGACGAGCAGTACTTC. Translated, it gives CASSYLQGDEQYF.

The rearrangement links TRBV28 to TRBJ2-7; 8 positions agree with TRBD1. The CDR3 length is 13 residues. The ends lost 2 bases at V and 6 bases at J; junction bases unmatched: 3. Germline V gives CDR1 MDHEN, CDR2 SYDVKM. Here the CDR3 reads CASSLHRGSEQYF. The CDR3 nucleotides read TGTGCCAGCAGTTTACACAGGGGGAGCGAGCAGTACTTC.

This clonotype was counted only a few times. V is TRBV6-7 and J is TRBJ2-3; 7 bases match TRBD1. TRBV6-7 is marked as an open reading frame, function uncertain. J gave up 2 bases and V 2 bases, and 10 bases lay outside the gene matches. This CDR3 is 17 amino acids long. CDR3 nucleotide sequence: TGTGCCAGCAGTTACCCTCTTGGAGACAGGGACACAGATACGCAGTATTTT. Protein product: CASSYPLGDRDTDTQYF.

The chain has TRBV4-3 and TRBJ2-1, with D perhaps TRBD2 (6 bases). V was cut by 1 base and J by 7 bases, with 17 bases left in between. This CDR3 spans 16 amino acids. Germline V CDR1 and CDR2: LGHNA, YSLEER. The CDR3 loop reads CASSQGSGSVYNEQFF. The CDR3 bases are TGCGCCAGCAGCCAAGGGTCCGGGAGTGTGTATAATGAGCAGTTCTTC.

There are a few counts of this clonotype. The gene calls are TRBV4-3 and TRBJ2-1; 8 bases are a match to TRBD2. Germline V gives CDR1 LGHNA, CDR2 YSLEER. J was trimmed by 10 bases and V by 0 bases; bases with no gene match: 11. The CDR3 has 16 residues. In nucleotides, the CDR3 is TGCGCCAGCAGCCAAGATCGTAATAGCGGGAACGAGGAGCAGTTCTTC. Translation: CASSQDRNSGNEEQFF.

The CDR3 region has the DNA TGCGCCAGCAGCTCCCCTACAGGGTTCTGGACCGGGGAGCTGTTTTTT. Encoded protein: CASSSPTGFWTGELFF. V usage is TRBV4-1 and J usage is TRBJ2-2, with a possible D match to TRBD1 (6 bases). Germline assignment: CDR1 MGHRA and CDR2 YSYEKL. The CDR3 runs 16 residues. With 5 bases removed from V and 5 bases from J, the gap between germline ends came to 18 bases.

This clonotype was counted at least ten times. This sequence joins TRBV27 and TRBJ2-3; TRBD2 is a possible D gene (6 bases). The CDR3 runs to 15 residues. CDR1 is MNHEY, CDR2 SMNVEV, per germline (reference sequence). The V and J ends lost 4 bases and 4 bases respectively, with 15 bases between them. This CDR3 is CASSWASESSDTQYF. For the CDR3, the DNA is TGTGCCAGCAGTTGGGCTAGCGAATCGTCAGATACGCAGTATTTT.

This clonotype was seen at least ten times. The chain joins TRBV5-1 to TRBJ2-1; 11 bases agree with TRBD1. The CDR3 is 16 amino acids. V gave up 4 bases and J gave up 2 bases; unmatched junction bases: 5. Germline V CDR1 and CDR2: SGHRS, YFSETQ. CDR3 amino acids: CASSAGQGAAYNEQFF. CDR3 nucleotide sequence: TGCGCCAGCAGCGCCGGACAGGGGGCTGCCTACAATGAGCAGTTCTTC. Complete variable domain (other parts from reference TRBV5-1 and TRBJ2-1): KAGVTQTPRYLIKTRGQQVTLSCSPISGHRSVSWYQQTPGQGLQFLFEYFSETQRNKGNFPGRFSGRQFSNSRSEMNVSTLELGDSALYLCASSAGQGAAYNEQFFGPGTRLTVL.

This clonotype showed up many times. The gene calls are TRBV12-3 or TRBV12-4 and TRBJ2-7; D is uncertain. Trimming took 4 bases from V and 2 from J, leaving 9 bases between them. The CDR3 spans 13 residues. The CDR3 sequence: CASSSGRTYEQYF. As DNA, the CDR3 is TGTGCCAGCAGTTCCGGACGGACCTACGAGCAGTACTTC.

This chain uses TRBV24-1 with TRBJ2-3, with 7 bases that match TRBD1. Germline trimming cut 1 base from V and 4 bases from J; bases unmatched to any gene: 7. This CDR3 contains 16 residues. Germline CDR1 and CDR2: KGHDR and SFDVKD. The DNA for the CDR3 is TGTGCCACCAGTGATTTAGAGGGGGCGACCCCAGATACGCAGTATTTT. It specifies CATSDLEGATPDTQYF.

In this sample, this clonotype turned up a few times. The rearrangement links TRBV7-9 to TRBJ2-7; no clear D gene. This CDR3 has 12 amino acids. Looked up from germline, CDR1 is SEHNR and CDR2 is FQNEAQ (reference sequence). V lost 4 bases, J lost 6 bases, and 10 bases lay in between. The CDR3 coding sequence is TGTGCCAGCAGCTATATAAACCGCGAGCAGTACTTC. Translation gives CASSYINREQYF.

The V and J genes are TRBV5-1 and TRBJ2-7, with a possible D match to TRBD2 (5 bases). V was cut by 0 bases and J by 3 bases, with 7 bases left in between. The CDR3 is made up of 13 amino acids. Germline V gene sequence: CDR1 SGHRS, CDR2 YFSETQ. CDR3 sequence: CASSLASNYEQYF. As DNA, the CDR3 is TGCGCCAGCAGCTTGGCTAGCAACTACGAGCAGTACTTC. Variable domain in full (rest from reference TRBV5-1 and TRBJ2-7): KAGVTQTPRYLIKTRGQQVTLSCSPISGHRSVSWYQQTPGQGLQFLFEYFSETQRNKGNFPGRFSGRQFSNSRSEMNVSTLELGDSALYLCASSLASNYEQYFGPGTRLTVT.

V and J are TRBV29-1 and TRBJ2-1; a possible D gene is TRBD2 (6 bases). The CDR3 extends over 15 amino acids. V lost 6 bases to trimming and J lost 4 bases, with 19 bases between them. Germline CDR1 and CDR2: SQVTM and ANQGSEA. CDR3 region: CSVAGLWRAYNEQFF. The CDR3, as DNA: TGCAGCGTCGCGGGGCTTTGGCGGGCTTACAATGAGCAGTTCTTC.

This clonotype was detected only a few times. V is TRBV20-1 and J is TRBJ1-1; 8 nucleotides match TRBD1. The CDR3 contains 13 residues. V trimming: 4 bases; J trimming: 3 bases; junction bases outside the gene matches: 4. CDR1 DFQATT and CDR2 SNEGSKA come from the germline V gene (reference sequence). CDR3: CSATDRGDTEAFF. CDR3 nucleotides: TGCAGTGCTACAGACAGGGGTGACACTGAAGCTTTCTTT.

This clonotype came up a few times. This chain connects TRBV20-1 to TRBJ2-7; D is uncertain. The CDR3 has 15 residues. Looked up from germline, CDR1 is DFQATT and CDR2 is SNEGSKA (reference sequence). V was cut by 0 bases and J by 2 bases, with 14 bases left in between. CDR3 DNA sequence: TGCAGTGCTAGAGAGTTGTGGAACGCAACCTACGAGCAGTACTTC. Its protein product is CSARELWNATYEQYF.